The entry below gives a single T cell receptor (beta chain) sequence along with its context. Its antigen is as yet unknown. This entry belongs to a study of T cell responses to AZD1222 COVID-19 vaccine. Study-level points and caveats: The donors showed a predominance of white British ancestry and of females, with possible underestimation of clonal diversity.

Per the germline V gene, CDR1 is SNHLY and CDR2 is FYNNEI. This CDR3 spans 15 amino acids. J was trimmed by 1 base and V by 6 bases; bases with no gene match: 3. Method: immunoSEQ multiplex PCR; TCRdb's copy keeps in-frame clones and lacks some. This sample has approximately 190,000 clones, with almost 95% found just once. The chain carries TRBV2 and TRBJ1-2; 12 bases are a match to TRBD1. This receptor was identified in an adult in good health. Specimen: peripheral blood, collected on day 0 of AZD1222 vaccination. The CDR3 reads CASSRDRGLNYGYTF. Written as DNA, the CDR3 is TGTGCCAGCAGCCGGGACAGGGGGCTTAACTATGGCTACACCTTC.